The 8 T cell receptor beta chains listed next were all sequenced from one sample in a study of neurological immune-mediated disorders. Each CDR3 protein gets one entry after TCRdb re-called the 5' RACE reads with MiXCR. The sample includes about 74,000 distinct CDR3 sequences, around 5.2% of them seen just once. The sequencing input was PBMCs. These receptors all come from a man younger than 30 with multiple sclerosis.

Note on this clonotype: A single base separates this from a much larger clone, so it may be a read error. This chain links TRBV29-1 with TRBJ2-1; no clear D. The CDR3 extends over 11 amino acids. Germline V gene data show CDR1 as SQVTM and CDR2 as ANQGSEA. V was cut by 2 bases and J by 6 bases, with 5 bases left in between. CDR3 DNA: TGCAGCGTTGAATGGTCCAATGAGCAGTTCTTC. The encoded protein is CSVEWSNEQFF.

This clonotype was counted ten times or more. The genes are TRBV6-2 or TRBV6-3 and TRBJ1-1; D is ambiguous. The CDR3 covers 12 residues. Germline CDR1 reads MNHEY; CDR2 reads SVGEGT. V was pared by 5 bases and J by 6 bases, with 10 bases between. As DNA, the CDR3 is TGTGCCAGCAGTGAGGATTACGCTGAAGCTTTCTTT. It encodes CASSEDYAEAFF.

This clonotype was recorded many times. DNA of the CDR3: TGTGCCAGCAGCTTCCGACAGGGCGCGGATGGCTACACCTTC. Its translation: CASSFRQGADGYTF. This chain joins TRBV7-2 and TRBJ1-2, with TRBD1 matching over 7 bases. From germline, CDR1 is SGHTA and CDR2 FQGNSA. After removal of 3 bases from V and 6 bases from J, the junction contained 7 bases not matched to a gene. The CDR3 loop spans 14 amino acids.

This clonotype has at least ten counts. CDR3 protein: CSARDRSGVYEQYF. The CDR3 nucleotides read TGCAGTGCTAGAGATCGGAGCGGGGTCTACGAGCAGTACTTC. J is TRBJ2-7 and V is TRBV20-1; 7 positions match TRBD2. This CDR3 contains 14 residues. The germline V gene encodes CDR1 DFQATT and CDR2 SNEGSKA (reference sequence). Trimming removed 0 bases from V and 3 bases from J; junction bases left unmatched: 5.

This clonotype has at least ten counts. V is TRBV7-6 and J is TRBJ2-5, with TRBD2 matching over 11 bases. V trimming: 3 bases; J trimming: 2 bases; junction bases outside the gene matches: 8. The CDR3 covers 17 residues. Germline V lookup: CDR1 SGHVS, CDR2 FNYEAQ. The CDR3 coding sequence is TGTGCCAGCAGCTTCCGAGGACTAGCGGGCCCTCAAGAGACCCAGTACTTC. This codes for CASSFRGLAGPQETQYF.

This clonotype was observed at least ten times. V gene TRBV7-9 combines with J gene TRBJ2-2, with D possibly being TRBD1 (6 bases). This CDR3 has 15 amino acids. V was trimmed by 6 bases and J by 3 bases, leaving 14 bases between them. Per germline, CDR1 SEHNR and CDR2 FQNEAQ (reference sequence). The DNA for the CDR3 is TGTGCCAGCAGTTTGGGGGCCCCTTACACCGGGGAGCTGTTTTTT. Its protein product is CASSLGAPYTGELFF.

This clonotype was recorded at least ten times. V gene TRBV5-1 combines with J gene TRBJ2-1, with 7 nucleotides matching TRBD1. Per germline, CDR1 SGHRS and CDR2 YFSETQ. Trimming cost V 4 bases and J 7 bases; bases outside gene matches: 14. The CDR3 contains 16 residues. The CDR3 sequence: CASSRSTGALLNEQFF. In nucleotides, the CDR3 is TGCGCCAGCAGCCGTTCAACAGGGGCTTTATTAAATGAGCAGTTCTTC.

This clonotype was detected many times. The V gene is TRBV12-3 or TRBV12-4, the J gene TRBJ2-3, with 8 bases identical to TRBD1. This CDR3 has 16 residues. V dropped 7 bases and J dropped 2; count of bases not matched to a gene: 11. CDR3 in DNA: TGTGCCAGCACCTTCGACAGGGGCTCTGTCACAGATACGCAGTATTTT. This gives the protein CASTFDRGSVTDTQYF.